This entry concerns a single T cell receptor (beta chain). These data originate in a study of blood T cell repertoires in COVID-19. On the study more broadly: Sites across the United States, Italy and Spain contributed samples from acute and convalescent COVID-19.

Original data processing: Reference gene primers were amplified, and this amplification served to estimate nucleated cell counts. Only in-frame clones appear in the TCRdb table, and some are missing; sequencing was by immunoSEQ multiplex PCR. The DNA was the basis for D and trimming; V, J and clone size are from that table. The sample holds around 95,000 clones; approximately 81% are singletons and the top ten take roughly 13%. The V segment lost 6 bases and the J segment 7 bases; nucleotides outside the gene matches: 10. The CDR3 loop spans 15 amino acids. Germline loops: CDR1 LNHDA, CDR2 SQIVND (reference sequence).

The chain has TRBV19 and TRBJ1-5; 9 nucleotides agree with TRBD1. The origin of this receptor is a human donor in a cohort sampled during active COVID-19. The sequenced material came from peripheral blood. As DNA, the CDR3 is TGTGCCAGTAGCCAGACAGGGGGAGGCCACCAGCCCCAGCATTTT. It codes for CASSQTGGGHQPQHF.